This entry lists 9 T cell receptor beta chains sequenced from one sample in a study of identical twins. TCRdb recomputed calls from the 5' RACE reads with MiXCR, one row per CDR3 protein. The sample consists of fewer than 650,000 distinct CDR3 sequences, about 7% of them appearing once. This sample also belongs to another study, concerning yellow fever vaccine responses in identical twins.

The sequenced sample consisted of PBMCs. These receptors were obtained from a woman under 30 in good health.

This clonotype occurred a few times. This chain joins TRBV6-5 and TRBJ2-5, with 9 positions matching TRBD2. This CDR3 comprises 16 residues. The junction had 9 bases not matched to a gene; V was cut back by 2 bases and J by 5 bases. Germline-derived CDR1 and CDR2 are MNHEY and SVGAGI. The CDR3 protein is CASSYDGGGAWETQYF. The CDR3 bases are TGTGCCAGCAGTTACGATGGCGGGGGGGCCTGGGAGACCCAGTACTTC.

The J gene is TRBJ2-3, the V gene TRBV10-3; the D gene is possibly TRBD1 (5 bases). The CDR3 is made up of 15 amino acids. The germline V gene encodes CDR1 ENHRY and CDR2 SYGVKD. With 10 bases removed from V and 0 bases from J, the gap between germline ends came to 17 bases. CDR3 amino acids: CATLSTTESTDTQYF. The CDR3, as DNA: TGTGCCACCCTGTCAACGACAGAAAGCACAGATACGCAGTATTTT.

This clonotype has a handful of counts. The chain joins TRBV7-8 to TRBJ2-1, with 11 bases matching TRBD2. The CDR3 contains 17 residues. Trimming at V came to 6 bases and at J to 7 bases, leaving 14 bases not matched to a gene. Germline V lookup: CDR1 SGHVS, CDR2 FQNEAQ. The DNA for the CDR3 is TGTGCCAGCAGTATAGATCCTCCGGGACTAGCGGCGAATGAGCAGTTCTTC. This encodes CASSIDPPGLAANEQFF.

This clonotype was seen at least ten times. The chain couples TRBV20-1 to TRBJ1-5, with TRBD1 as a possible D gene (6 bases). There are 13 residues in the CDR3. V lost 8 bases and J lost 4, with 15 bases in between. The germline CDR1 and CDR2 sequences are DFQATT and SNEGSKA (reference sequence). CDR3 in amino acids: CSTGGTRNQPQHF. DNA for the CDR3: TGCAGTACGGGTGGGACACGAAATCAGCCCCAGCATTTT.

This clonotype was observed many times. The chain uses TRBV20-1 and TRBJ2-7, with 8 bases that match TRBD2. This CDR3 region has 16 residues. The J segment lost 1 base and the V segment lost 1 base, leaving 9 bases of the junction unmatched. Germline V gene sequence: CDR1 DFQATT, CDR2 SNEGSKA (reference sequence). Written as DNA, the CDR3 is TGCAGTGCTAGAGGTACGGGACTAGTAGGGTCCTACGAGCAGTACGTC. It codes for CSARGTGLVGSYEQYV.

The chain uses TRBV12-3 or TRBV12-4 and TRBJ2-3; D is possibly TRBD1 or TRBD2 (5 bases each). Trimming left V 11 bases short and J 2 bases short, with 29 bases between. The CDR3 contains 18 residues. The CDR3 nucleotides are TGTGCCTTCAGTTTTAGCCGGACAAGGACTTCTCTCACAGATACGCAGTATTTT. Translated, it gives CAFSFSRTRTSLTDTQYF.

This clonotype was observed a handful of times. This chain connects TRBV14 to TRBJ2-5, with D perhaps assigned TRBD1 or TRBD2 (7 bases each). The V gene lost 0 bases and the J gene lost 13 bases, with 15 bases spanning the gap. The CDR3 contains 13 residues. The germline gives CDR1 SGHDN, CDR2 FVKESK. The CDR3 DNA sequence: TGTGCCAGCAGCCAAGACCCCAGGGGGGGCATGTACTTC. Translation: CASSQDPRGGMYF.

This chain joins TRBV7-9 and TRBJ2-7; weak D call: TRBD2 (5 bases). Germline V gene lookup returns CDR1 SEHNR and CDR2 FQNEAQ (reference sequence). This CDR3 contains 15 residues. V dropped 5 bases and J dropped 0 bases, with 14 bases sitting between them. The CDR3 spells CASSGRFAGSYEQYF. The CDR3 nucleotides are TGTGCCAGCAGCGGCCGTTTTGCGGGCTCCTACGAGCAGTACTTC. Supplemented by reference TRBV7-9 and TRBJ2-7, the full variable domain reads DTGVSQNPRHKITKRGQNVTFRCDPISEHNRLYWYRQTLGQGPEFLTYFQNEAQLEKSRLLSDRFSAERPKGSFSTLEIQRTEQGDSAMYLCASSGRFAGSYEQYFGPGTRLTVT.

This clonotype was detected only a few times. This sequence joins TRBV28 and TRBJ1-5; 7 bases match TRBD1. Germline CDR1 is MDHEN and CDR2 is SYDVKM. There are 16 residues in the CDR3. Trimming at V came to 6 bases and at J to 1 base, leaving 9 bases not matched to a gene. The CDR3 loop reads CASSRNRQGSNQPQHF. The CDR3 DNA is TGTGCCAGCAGCCGTAACCGACAGGGCAGCAATCAGCCCCAGCATTTT.